The TCR beta chain described here comes from a study of blood T cell repertoires in COVID-19 (dated by TCRdb to about 2020). Looking at the study overall: Samples from collaborators originated in the United States, Italy and Spain and spanned both the acute and convalescent phases of COVID-19. Where available, HLA class I and class II types were obtained from metadata supplied by the sample provider rather than from assay-based typing. The prospective study material was composed of cDNA or gDNA derived from T cells, B-cell-depleted T cells, or PBMCs. Sample metadata almost always included a de-identified subject ID, COVID-19 status, age in years and sex. A freely available public database, intended as a resource for researchers studying the immune response to SARS-CoV-2, is where the repertoires were released. The samples were drawn from two sources: the first 160 participants of the ongoing ImmuneRACE study, and some 1,300 subjects contributed by 6 global collaborators. Subjects who had been exposed to COVID-19, were actively infected with it, or had recovered from it provided the deeply sampled blood TCRbeta repertoires that made up the dataset.

One collaborating source in Seattle enrolled patients during active infection and followed them longitudinally through the course of disease. Whole blood was collected in K2EDTA tubes by collaborating institutions according to the institutions' own protocols. For TCRbeta analysis, collaborator samples were shipped as frozen whole blood, as isolated PBMCs, or as DNA extracted from either sample type. Study-wide findings and limitations: The quantity of clinical and demographic metadata differed by source and by participant and was supplied without curation.

On this clone itself: Which antigen it targets is not known. No much larger clone is present one base from it, and per-base qualities are unavailable.

CDR1 is given as LGHNA and CDR2 as YSLEER, both from the germline V gene. From its cysteine to its phenylalanine, the CDR3 spans 16 amino acids. Kept here is only the CDR3 DNA, which spans 48 bases and is read in frame from base 1. V is cut back by 3 bases and J by 5 bases, with 10 bases in the junction unmatched. TCRbeta CDR3 regions were amplified from genomic DNA using the immunoSEQ Assay, a bias-controlled multiplex PCR. The study's own analysis went as follows. Nucleated cell counts per sample were estimated from amplification of reference gene primers within the assay. To quantify the absolute abundance of each unique TCRbeta CDR3 rearrangement, sequence reads were collapsed and filtered. For each sample, productive Simpson clonality was calculated as the square root of Simpson's diversity index across productive rearrangements. As stored in TCRdb, this immuneACCESS dataset retains in-frame rearrangements with V and J assigned. A fraction of the clones does not appear; measured against another copy, unresolved V genes explain less than half of the discrepancy, and the remainder lacks a known reason. V, J and clone size derive from that table, while D and trimming were established from the DNA sequence. The sample table shows 210,000 or so clones, and about 82% are seen once. Of the sample, 5.1% falls within the top ten clones.

This chain is built from TRBV4-3 and TRBJ2-7; TRBD1 matches 10 bases in the middle. Sequenced material: peripheral blood. This clonotype was sampled from a middle-aged man with COVID-19, enrolled during active disease. The nucleotide sequence reads TGCGCCAGCAGCCAGTCCTGGGGGACAGGGGCCCACGAGCAGTACTTC. Its protein reads: CASSQSWGTGAHEQYF.